The 26 T cell receptor beta chains reported below all come from one sample, sequenced in a study of blood T cell repertoires in COVID-19. Some clones are missing from TCRdb's copy, which holds only in-frame ones; the method was immunoSEQ multiplex PCR. In the table there are around 270,000 clones, about 87% of which are singletons. The sequencing sample was made of PBMCs or T cells enriched from blood (not recorded which). These receptors were collected from a woman in her thirties or forties who had been exposed to COVID-19.

This clone has only one observation. The rearrangement links TRBV7-6 to TRBJ2-2, with 9 bases matching TRBD1. This CDR3 is built from 14 residues. Germline CDR1 SGHVS, CDR2 FNYEAQ. The trim removed 4 bases at V and 5 bases at J, leaving 2 bases unmatched. As DNA, the CDR3 is TGTGCCAGCAGCTCGGGACAGGGAACCGGGGAGCTGTTTTTT. Residues: CASSSGQGTGELFF.

The chain employs TRBV11-3 and TRBJ2-1; TRBD2 matches at 7 bases. The CDR3 runs to 15 residues. The trim removed 3 bases at V and 2 bases at J, leaving 4 bases unmatched. Germline V CDR1 and CDR2: SGHNT, YENEEA. Here the CDR3 reads CASSFSGTTYNEQFF. The CDR3 bases are TGTGCCAGCAGCTTCAGCGGGACTACCTACAATGAGCAGTTCTTC.

The genes are TRBV19 and TRBJ2-2; a weak D match, TRBD2 (5 bases). The germline gives CDR1 LNHDA, CDR2 SQIVND (reference sequence). The CDR3 spans 14 residues. Trimming cost V 6 bases and J 3 bases, with 11 bases left between them. The CDR3 loop is CASRLPGYTGELFF. The CDR3 DNA sequence: TGTGCCAGTAGGCTCCCGGGGTACACCGGGGAGCTGTTTTTT.

This chain joins TRBV28 and TRBJ2-7; weak D call: TRBD2 (6 bases). CDR3 size: 13 residues. CDR1 and CDR2 from the germline V gene are MDHEN and SYDVKM. The germline V and J ends were trimmed by 5 bases and 6 bases, with 14 bases remaining between them. The CDR3 nucleotides are TGTGCCAGCAGTGCGGGCGGGACGGGCGAGCAGTACTTC. This translates into CASSAGGTGEQYF.

The chain employs TRBV7-2 and TRBJ1-1; D gene ambiguous. V dropped 1 base and J dropped 5 bases, with 8 bases sitting between them. This CDR3 is built from 13 residues. Per the germline V gene, CDR1 is SGHTA and CDR2 is FQGNSA. Written as DNA, the CDR3 is TGTGCCAGCAGCTTAGAGACACAGACTGAAGCTTTCTTT. It specifies CASSLETQTEAFF.

The rearrangement links TRBV7-9 to TRBJ2-7; D might be TRBD1 (5 bases). The CDR3 loop spans 12 amino acids. Germline V CDR1 and CDR2: SEHNR, FQNEAQ (reference sequence). V lost 6 bases and J 4 bases, leaving 10 bases between the germline ends. The CDR3 DNA reads TGTGCCAGCAGTAATCAGGGTTACGAGCAGTACTTC. As protein: CASSNQGYEQYF.

The V call is TRBV10-3, the J call TRBJ1-6; TRBD1 might be the D (6 bases). V was clipped by 4 bases and J by 7 bases, with 14 bases between them. CDR1 and CDR2 from the germline V gene are ENHRY and SYGVKD. The CDR3 runs to 15 residues. The CDR3 sequence is CAISGRTELNSPLHF. DNA of the CDR3: TGTGCCATCAGTGGTCGGACAGAACTGAATTCACCCCTCCACTTT.

CDR3 DNA sequence: TGCACCATAACGAAGTGGAGGGAATCCGTTAATTCACCCCTCCACTTT. Translated: CTITKWRESVNSPLHF. This chain uses TRBV1 with TRBJ1-6. TRBV1 constitutes a pseudogene. CDR3 length: 16 residues.

The chain has TRBV6-2 or TRBV6-3 and TRBJ1-1; 8 bases agree with TRBD1. Germline loops: CDR1 MNHEY, CDR2 SVGEGT. The CDR3 length is 15 residues. V was pared by 2 bases and J by 6 bases, with 8 bases of the junction left unmatched. CDR3 bases: TGTGCCAGCAGTTACACACGTCAGGGGGCCTCTGAAGCTTTCTTT. This encodes CASSYTRQGASEAFF.

CDR3 region: CASSPGGLAGMRYEQFF. CDR3 nucleotide sequence: TGTGCCAGCAGCCCAGGGGGTCTAGCGGGAATGAGGTATGAGCAGTTCTTC. The V gene is TRBV9, the J gene TRBJ2-1; 9 bases fit TRBD2. CDR3 length equals 17 residues. Germline CDR1 and CDR2: SGDLS and YYNGEE. V shed 4 bases and J 8 bases; nucleotides not matched to a gene: 16.

The rearrangement links TRBV19 to TRBJ1-4; 9 nucleotides match TRBD1. V trimming: 2 bases; J trimming: 6 bases; junction bases outside the gene matches: 1. There are 14 residues in the CDR3. The germline V gene encodes CDR1 LNHDA and CDR2 SQIVND (reference sequence). CDR3 nucleotides: TGTGCCAGTAGTATAAGACAGGGGGATGAAAAACTGTTTTTT. Encoded protein: CASSIRQGDEKLFF.

This clone came up once. The chain employs TRBV24-1 and TRBJ2-2; D perhaps matches TRBD1 (5 bases). Trimming took 3 bases from V and 4 from J, leaving 17 bases between them. This CDR3 comprises 17 residues. Germline V gives CDR1 KGHDR, CDR2 SFDVKD. CDR3 DNA sequence: TGTGCCACCAGTGATCCCCTAAGGCAGGGTGTCACCGGGGAGCTGTTTTTT. It translates to CATSDPLRQGVTGELFF.

Details on this clone: One junction end does not reproduce the germline sequence, and a read error may be involved. The chain uses TRBV5-1 and TRBJ2-1, with D tentatively TRBD1 (5 bases). The CDR3 runs to 14 residues. The germline V gene has CDR1 SGHRS and CDR2 YFSETQ. CDR3 loop: CASSPLTAYNEQFF. The CDR3 coding sequence is TGTGCCAGCAGCCCATTGACAGCCTACAATGAGCAGTTCTTC.

V is TRBV11-1 and J is TRBJ2-3, with D perhaps matching TRBD2 (5 bases). Germline V CDR1 and CDR2: SGHAT, FQDESV (reference sequence). The CDR3 consists of 14 residues. Deletions cut 5 bases from V and 2 bases from J, with 11 bases between. The CDR3 sequence: CASSPERVTDTQYF. The CDR3 coding sequence is TGTGCCAGCAGCCCCGAGAGGGTCACAGATACGCAGTATTTT.

The chain couples TRBV11-3 to TRBJ2-5; D gene ambiguous. From germline, CDR1 is SGHNT and CDR2 YENEEA. This CDR3 is 13 amino acids long. Trimming left V 5 bases short and J 2 bases short, with 9 bases between. CDR3 DNA: TGTGCCAGCAGCCGACAAGTACAAGAGACCCAGTACTTC. Its protein product is CASSRQVQETQYF.

This chain uses TRBV7-9 with TRBJ2-5; D not certain. CDR3 length: 15 amino acids. The V gene's germline CDR1 is SEHNR and CDR2 FQNEAQ (reference sequence). Trimming removed 5 bases at V and 2 bases at J, with 15 bases between. CDR3 sequence: CASSRAAELQETQYF. CDR3 DNA: TGTGCCAGCAGCCGAGCTGCAGAACTACAAGAGACCCAGTACTTC.

The V gene is TRBV7-2, the J gene TRBJ2-5; 7 bases match TRBD1. This CDR3 is 12 amino acids long. V was clipped by 7 bases and J by 5 bases; unmatched bases: 4. Germline V gene data show CDR1 as SGHTA and CDR2 as FQGNSA. For the CDR3, the DNA is TGTGCCAGCAACGACAGGGAGGAGACCCAGTACTTC. It specifies CASNDREETQYF. Drawing the rest from reference TRBV7-2 and TRBJ2-5, the complete variable domain is GAGVSQSPSNKVTEKGKDVELRCDPISGHTALYWYRQSLGQGLEFLIYFQGNSAPDKSGLPSDRFSAERTGGSVSTLTIQRTQQEDSAVYLCASNDREETQYFGPGTRLLVL.

This chain links TRBV7-2 with TRBJ2-7; TRBD2 agrees at 7 bases. The V gene end was trimmed by 3 bases and the J gene end by 2 bases; junction bases not matched to a gene: 4. This CDR3 region has 14 residues. Germline V gives CDR1 SGHTA, CDR2 FQGNSA. CDR3 loop: CASSLPGGAYEQYF. The CDR3 DNA sequence: TGTGCCAGCAGCTTGCCTGGGGGGGCCTACGAGCAGTACTTC.

CDR3 coding DNA: TGTGCCAGTAGTTACAGTTCAACTAATGAAAAACTGTTTTTT. It encodes CASSYSSTNEKLFF. The gene calls are TRBV19 and TRBJ1-4; D not certain. This CDR3 is built from 14 residues. Germline V CDR1 and CDR2: LNHDA, SQIVND (reference sequence). Trimming cost V 5 bases and J 0 bases, with 7 bases left between them. The full variable domain, rest sourced from reference TRBV19 and TRBJ1-4, is DGGITQSPKYLFRKEGQNVTLSCEQNLNHDAMYWYRQDPGQGLRLIYYSQIVNDFQKGDIAEGYSVSREKKESFPLTVTSAQKNPTAFYLCASSYSSTNEKLFFGSGTQLSVL.

The gene calls are TRBV7-8 and TRBJ2-1; D possibly corresponds to TRBD2 (6 bases). This CDR3 has 16 residues. The germline V and J ends were trimmed by 2 bases and 0 bases, with 11 bases remaining between them. Germline values: CDR1 SGHVS, CDR2 FQNEAQ. This chain's CDR3 is CASSLRDLSSYNEQFF. The CDR3 bases are TGTGCCAGCAGCTTAAGGGACTTAAGCTCCTACAATGAGCAGTTCTTC.

This chain joins TRBV28 and TRBJ1-6; D is unresolved. The V end lost 5 bases, the J end lost 5 bases, and 13 bases lay between the germline ends. CDR1 and CDR2 from the germline V gene are MDHEN and SYDVKM. The CDR3 is 15 residues long. The CDR3, as DNA: TGTGCCAGCAGTGCACTAGTTGGCAATAATTCACCCCTCCACTTT. This encodes CASSALVGNNSPLHF.

V usage is TRBV7-2 and J usage is TRBJ2-1; perhaps TRBD2 as D (5 bases). The V gene lost 1 base and the J gene lost 9 bases, with 10 bases spanning the gap. The CDR3 contains 13 residues. CDR1 and CDR2 from the germline V gene are SGHTA and FQGNSA. The CDR3 DNA reads TGTGCCAGCAGCTTAGATTGGGGAGCTGAGCAGTTCTTC. It specifies CASSLDWGAEQFF.

This chain joins TRBV4-1 and TRBJ2-6, with 9 bases aligning to TRBD1. J was trimmed by 12 bases and V by 8 bases; bases with no gene match: 20. This CDR3 contains 17 residues. The germline gives CDR1 MGHRA, CDR2 YSYEKL. CDR3 region: CASGPIKTGGPRVVLTF. The DNA for the CDR3 is TGCGCCAGCGGCCCAATTAAAACAGGGGGCCCACGGGTCGTCCTGACTTTC.

The chain uses TRBV6-4 and TRBJ2-3, with a possible D match to TRBD2 (5 bases). The V gene lost 4 bases and the J gene lost 3 bases, with 11 bases spanning the gap. Germline loops: CDR1 MRHNA, CDR2 SNTAGT. The CDR3 extends over 14 amino acids. The CDR3 nucleotides read TGTGCCAGCAGTGGGGGTAGCGCGACAGATACGCAGTATTTT. Translation gives CASSGGSATDTQYF.

J is TRBJ1-5 and V is TRBV6-5, with 8 nucleotides matching TRBD1. Germline lookup yields CDR1 MNHEY and CDR2 SVGAGI. V dropped 5 bases and J dropped 12; count of bases not matched to a gene: 12. CDR3 length: 14 amino acids. In nucleotides, the CDR3 is TGTGCCAGCAGTACAATAGGGACAGGCTGGTACCAGCATTTT. Translation: CASSTIGTGWYQHF.

The CDR3 sequence: CASSTQREQFF. CDR3 nucleotides: TGCGCCAGCAGTACCCAGCGGGAGCAGTTCTTC. The V gene is TRBV10-1, the J gene TRBJ2-1, with D tentatively TRBD2 (5 bases). The CDR3 contains 11 residues. V was shortened by 5 bases and J by 10 bases, with 9 bases between the two germline ends. Looked up from germline, CDR1 is WNHNN and CDR2 is SYGVQD (reference sequence).